This TCR beta chain was found in a study of T-cell memory formation after mild COVID-19. Study at large: TCR clusters mostly belonged to single donors. Overall study findings and caveats: Clonal second-wave expansions that peaked on day 37 had unconfirmed SARS-CoV-2 specificity. The study detected some responding clones in pre-infection memory, suggesting cross-reactive memory joined. CD4+ contracting clones were found mainly in CM and EM, and CD8+ ones in EMRA.

In TCRdb, the 5' RACE reads were re-called with MiXCR into one record per CDR3 protein. The sample contains about 47,000 distinct CDR3 sequences, nearly 9.5% of which appear only once. This clonotype has only a few counts. The target antigen is unknown. V dropped 2 bases and J dropped 7 bases, with 14 bases sitting between them. The CDR3 is 13 residues long. Germline CDR1 is GTSNPN and CDR2 is SVGIG (reference sequence). The origin of this receptor is an adult woman who had mild COVID-19 (a few samples of this study predate the infection). Cell type and time point are not known. The sequencing sample was made of PBMCs or a T cell subset sorted from them (not recorded which). V is TRBV30 and J is TRBJ1-1; D gene uncertain. The CDR3 nucleotides read TGTGCCTGGAGTTTGGGTGTGGGGTATGAAGCTTTCTTT. This gives the protein CAWSLGVGYEAFF.